The T cell receptor beta chain described here comes from a study of T-cell reconstitution after alpha-beta-depleted transplantation in children. Overall study results and limits: Diversity and T-cell counts at one year after transplant derived mostly from new T cells. The high TCRbeta diversity at day 60 in some patients came from surviving recipient T cells and thymic progenitors. Reports say that about two months after transplant, the alpha-beta T cells came out of several hundred graft clones that had expanded.

This clonotype has just a few counts. What it binds is not known. The CDR3 runs to 16 residues. Germline lookup yields CDR1 SGDLS and CDR2 YYNGEE. The trim removed 3 bases at V and 4 bases at J, leaving 7 bases unmatched. Unique molecular identifiers featured in how the TCRbeta library was prepared. TCRdb reanalysed the PCR reads using MiXCR and keeps one entry per CDR3 protein. The data show 800,000 to 1,000,000 distinct CDR3 sequences, roughly 29% seen once. This sequence was found in a boy in the first two years of life who had a stem cell transplant for SCID, so the T cells may come from the graft donor. The V and J genes are TRBV9 and TRBJ2-3; TRBD2 aligns across 11 bases. Sequencing used PBMCs, mostly from graft donor cells, obtained 360 days after TCRalphabeta/CD19-depleted stem cell transplant. CDR3 in amino acids: CASSAYSGGEPDTQYF. The CDR3 DNA sequence: TGTGCCAGCAGCGCCTATAGCGGGGGGGAACCAGATACGCAGTATTTT.